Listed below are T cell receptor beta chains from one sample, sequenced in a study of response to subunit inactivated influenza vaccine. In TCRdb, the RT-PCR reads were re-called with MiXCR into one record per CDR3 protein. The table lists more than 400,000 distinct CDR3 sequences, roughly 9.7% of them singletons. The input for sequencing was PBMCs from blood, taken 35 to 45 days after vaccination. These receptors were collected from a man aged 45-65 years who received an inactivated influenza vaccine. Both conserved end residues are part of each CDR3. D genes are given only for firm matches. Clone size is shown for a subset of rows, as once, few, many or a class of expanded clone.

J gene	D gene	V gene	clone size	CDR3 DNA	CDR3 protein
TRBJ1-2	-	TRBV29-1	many	TGCAGCGTTGGGTTATCGTACTATGGCTACACCTTC	CSVGLSYYGYTF
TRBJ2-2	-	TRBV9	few	TGTGCCAGCAGGCAGACTACGAACACCGGGGAGCTGTTTTTT	CASRQTTNTGELFF
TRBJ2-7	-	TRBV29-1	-	TGCAGCGTTGCACGCCATGGGTCCTACGAGCAGTACTTC	CSVARHGSYEQYF
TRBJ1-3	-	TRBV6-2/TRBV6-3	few	TGTGCCAGCAGTTATCGACGGGCTGCTTCTGGAAACACCATATATTTT	CASSYRRAASGNTIYF
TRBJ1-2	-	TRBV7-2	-	TGTGCCAGCAGCCCTGGTCCGGCGTCGATAGCTAACTATGGCTACACCTTC	CASSPGPASIANYGYTF
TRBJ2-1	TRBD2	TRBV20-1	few	TGCAGTGCTAGAGATCCTAATATAGCGGGAGCTTTCAATGAGCAGTTCTTC	CSARDPNIAGAFNEQFF
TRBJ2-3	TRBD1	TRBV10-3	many	TGTGCCATCAGCAGGGGGGATACGCAGTATTTT	CAISRGDTQYF
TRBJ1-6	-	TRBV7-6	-	TGTGCCAGCAGCTTAACCCCTCAGGAGTCGGGTTCACCCCTCCACTTT	CASSLTPQESGSPLHF
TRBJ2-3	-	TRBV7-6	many	TGTGCCAGCAGCTTAGTAGGATCTAGGGCAGATACGCAGTATTTT	CASSLVGSRADTQYF
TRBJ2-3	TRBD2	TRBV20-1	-	TGCAGTGCTAGAGATGGGCGGGAGTGGCACGATGGTACGCAGTATTTT	CSARDGREWHDGTQYF
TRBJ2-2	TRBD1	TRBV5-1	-	TGCGCCAGCGGGAGACAGGGGTCGACCGGGGAGCTGTTTTTT	CASGRQGSTGELFF
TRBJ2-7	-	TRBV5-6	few	TGTGCCAGCAGCTGGGGTAGCGGAGCCTACGAGCAGTACTTC	CASSWGSGAYEQYF
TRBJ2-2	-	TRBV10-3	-	TGTGCCACCACTCAGGGGAACACCGGGGAGCTGTTTTTT	CATTQGNTGELFF
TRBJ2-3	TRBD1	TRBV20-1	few	TGCAGTGCTAGCAAGCAGGGGGCCACAGATACGCAGTATTTT	CSASKQGATDTQYF
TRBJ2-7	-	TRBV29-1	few	TGCAGCGTTGAAGATAGCAGGGGGGGCTACGAGCAGTACTTC	CSVEDSRGGYEQYF
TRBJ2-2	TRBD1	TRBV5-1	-	TGCGCCAGCAGCTACAGGGGGCTTACCGGGGAGCTGTTTTTT	CASSYRGLTGELFF
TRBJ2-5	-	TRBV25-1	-	TGTGCCAGCAGTGAACCCCTCGAGACCCAGTACTTC	CASSEPLETQYF
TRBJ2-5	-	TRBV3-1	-	TGTGCCAGCAGAAACACTCTACGGGAGACCCAGTACTTC	CASRNTLRETQYF
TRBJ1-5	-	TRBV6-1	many	TGTGCCAGCAAGGGACAACTAGGCAGCAATCAGCCCCAGCATTTT	CASKGQLGSNQPQHF
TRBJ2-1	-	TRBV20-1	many	TGCAGTGCTAGAGATCTTTCGGGACCTATCTTCAATGAGCAGTTCTTC	CSARDLSGPIFNEQFF
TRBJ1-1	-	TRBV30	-	TGTGCCTGGAGTGTAGGCAGGAACACTGAAGCTTTCTTT	CAWSVGRNTEAFF
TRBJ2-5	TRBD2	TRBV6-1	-	TGTGCCAGCACCTCCGGGGGGCAAGAGACCCAGTACTTC	CASTSGGQETQYF
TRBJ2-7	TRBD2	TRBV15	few	TGTGCCACCAGCAGAGATAGCGGGAGGGCCTACGAGCAGTACTTC	CATSRDSGRAYEQYF
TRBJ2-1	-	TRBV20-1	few	TGCAGTGCTAGTGCCGGGGGTTCCTACAATGAGCAGTTCTTC	CSASAGGSYNEQFF
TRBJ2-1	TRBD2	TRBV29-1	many	TGCAGCGTCAGCGGGAGGGCCGTCCATGAGCAGTTCTTC	CSVSGRAVHEQFF
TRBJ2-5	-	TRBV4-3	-	TGCGCCAGCAGCCAAGATCCAAGCACCGCAGGGCGAGAGACCCAGTACTTC	CASSQDPSTAGRETQYF
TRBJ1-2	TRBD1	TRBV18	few	TGTGCCAGCTCACCAACTCGGACAGGAGAGGGCTACACCTTC	CASSPTRTGEGYTF
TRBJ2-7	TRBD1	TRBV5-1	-	TGCGCCAGCAGTCAGATGACAGGGGGCTCCTACGAGCAGTACTTC	CASSQMTGGSYEQYF
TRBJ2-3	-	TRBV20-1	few	TGCAGTGCCGGGTCTTATGAGCTATCCACAGATACGCAGTATTTT	CSAGSYELSTDTQYF
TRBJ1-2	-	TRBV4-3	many	TGCGCCAGCAGCCGAGCGTGGGAAGGACATGGCTACACCTTC	CASSRAWEGHGYTF
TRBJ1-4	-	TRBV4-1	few	TGCGCCAGCAGCTCCCACCCCGGGGTTAATGAAAAACTGTTTTTT	CASSSHPGVNEKLFF
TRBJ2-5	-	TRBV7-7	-	TGTGCCAGCAGCTTACGGGCCCAAGAAGTGGAGACCCAGTACTTC	CASSLRAQEVETQYF
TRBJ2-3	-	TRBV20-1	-	TGCAGTGGGGGCGGGGGCACAGATACGCAGTATTTT	CSGGGGTDTQYF
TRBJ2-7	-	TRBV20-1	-	TGCAGTGCAAACGACAGGGGAGGGTACGAGCAGTACTTC	CSANDRGGYEQYF
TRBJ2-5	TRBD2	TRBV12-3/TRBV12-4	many	TGTGCCAGCAGTAAGGGACTAGCGGTTTCGTACTTC	CASSKGLAVSYF
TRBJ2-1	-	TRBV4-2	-	TGTGCCAGCAGCCAAGGGGAGCGTCGGACTAACTCCTACAATGAGCAGTTCTTC	CASSQGERRTNSYNEQFF
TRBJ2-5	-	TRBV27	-	TGTGCCAGCAGTTCCATTGGGGGGGCGGAGACCCAGTACTTC	CASSSIGGAETQYF
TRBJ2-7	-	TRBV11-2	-	TGTGCCAGCAGCTTAGAAGGTCTAAACAGGGCTTTATCCTACGAGCAGTACTTC	CASSLEGLNRALSYEQYF
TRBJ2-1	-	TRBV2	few	TGTGCCAGCAGTGAAAGGCGGGGGCCGTACAATGAGCAGTTCTTC	CASSERRGPYNEQFF
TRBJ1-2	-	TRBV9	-	TGTGCCAGCAGCGCACTAGTGTCGGACAACTCTGGTGGCTACACCTTC	CASSALVSDNSGGYTF
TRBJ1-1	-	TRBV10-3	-	TGTGCCATCAGTGAGTGGGCAGGGGTGAACACTGAAGCTTTCTTT	CAISEWAGVNTEAFF
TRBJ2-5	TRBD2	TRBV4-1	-	TGCGCCAGCAGCCCCCTGAGGACTAGCGGGGCGCGAGACCAAGAGACCCAGTACTTC	CASSPLRTSGARDQETQYF
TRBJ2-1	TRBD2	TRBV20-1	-	TGCAGTGCTACGCGGGGGGGCCTCATTAGCAATGAGCAGTTCTTC	CSATRGGLISNEQFF
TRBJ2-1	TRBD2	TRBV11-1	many	TGTGCCAGCAGCTTAGAGGCCCTCTCTCGCGGGAGGGCCGGCTATGAGCAGTTCTTC	CASSLEALSRGRAGYEQFF
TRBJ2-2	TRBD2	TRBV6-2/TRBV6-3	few	TGTGCCAGCAGTCGACTAGCGGAAAACACCGGGGAGCTGTTTTTT	CASSRLAENTGELFF
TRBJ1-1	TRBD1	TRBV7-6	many	TGTGCCAGCAGCTTAGCAGGACGGGACAGGGGCACTGAAGCTTTCTTT	CASSLAGRDRGTEAFF
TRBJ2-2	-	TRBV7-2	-	TGTGCCAGCAGCCACTGGGACACCGGGGAGCTGTTTTTT	CASSHWDTGELFF
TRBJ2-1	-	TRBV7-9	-	TGTGCCAGCAGCTTGGACCAGATAACCTACAATGAGCAGTTCTTC	CASSLDQITYNEQFF
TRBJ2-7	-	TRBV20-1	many	TGCAGTGCTCGCGGGGAATCGTCCGAGCAGTACTTC	CSARGESSEQYF